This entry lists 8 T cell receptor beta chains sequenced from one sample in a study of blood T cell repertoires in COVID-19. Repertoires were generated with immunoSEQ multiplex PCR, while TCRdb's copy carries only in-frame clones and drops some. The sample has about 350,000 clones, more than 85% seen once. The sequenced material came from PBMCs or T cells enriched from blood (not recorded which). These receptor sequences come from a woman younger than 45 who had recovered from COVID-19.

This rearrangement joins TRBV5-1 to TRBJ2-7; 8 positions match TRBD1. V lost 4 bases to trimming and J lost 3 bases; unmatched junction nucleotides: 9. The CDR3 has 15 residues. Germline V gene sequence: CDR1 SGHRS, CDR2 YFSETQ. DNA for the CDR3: TGCGCCAGCAGCGCATCCGGGACAGGCGGCTACGAGCAGTACTTC. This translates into CASSASGTGGYEQYF. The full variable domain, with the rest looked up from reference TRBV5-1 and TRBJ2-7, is KAGVTQTPRYLIKTRGQQVTLSCSPISGHRSVSWYQQTPGQGLQFLFEYFSETQRNKGNFPGRFSGRQFSNSRSEMNVSTLELGDSALYLCASSASGTGGYEQYFGPGTRLTVT.

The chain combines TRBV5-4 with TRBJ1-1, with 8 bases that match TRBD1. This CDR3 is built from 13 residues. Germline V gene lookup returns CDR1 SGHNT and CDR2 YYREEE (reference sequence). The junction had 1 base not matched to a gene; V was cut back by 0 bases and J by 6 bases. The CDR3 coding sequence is TGTGCCAGCAGCTTGGAACAGGGGGCTGAAGCTTTCTTT. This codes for CASSLEQGAEAFF.

The CDR3 bases are TGTGCCACCAGTGAGCCCGAGGGTGGGCGGGATTCTCAGAATGAGCAGTTCTTC. Residues: CATSEPEGGRDSQNEQFF. This chain joins TRBV24-1 and TRBJ2-1; the D gene is possibly TRBD2 (6 bases). This CDR3 region has 18 residues. CDR1 and CDR2 from the germline V gene are KGHDR and SFDVKD. V dropped 4 bases and J dropped 7 bases, with 25 bases sitting between them.

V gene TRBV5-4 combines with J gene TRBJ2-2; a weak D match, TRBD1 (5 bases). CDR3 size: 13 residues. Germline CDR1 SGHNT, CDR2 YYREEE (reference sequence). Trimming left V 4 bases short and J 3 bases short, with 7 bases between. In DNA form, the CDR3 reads TGTGCCAGCAGCACAGGATACACCGGGGAGCTGTTTTTT. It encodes CASSTGYTGELFF.

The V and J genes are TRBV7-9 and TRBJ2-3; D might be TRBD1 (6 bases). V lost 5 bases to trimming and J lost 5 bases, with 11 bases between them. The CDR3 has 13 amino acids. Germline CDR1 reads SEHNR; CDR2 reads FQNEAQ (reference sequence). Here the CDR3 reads CASSRQARDTQYF. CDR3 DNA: TGTGCCAGCAGCAGACAGGCGAGAGATACGCAGTATTTT.

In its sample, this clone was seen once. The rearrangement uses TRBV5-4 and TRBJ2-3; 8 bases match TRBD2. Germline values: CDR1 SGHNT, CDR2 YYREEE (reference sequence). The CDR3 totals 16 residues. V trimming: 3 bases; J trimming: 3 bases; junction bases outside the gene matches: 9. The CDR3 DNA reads TGTGCCAGCAGCTCCACGGGGACTAGTTGGACAGATACGCAGTATTTT. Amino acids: CASSSTGTSWTDTQYF. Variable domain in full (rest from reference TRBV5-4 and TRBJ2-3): ETGVTQSPTHLIKTRGQQVTLRCSSQSGHNTVSWYQQALGQGPQFIFQYYREEENGRGNFPPRFSGLQFPNYSSELNVNALELDDSALYLCASSSTGTSWTDTQYFGPGTRLTVL.

CDR3 nucleotide sequence: TGTGCCAGCAGCCTCAACAGGGATCAGCCCCAGCATTTT. The encoded protein is CASSLNRDQPQHF. V is TRBV5-8 and J is TRBJ1-5, with TRBD1 as a possible D gene (6 bases). The germline gives CDR1 SGHTS, CDR2 YDEGEE. The length of the CDR3 is 13 residues. With 4 bases removed from V and 5 bases from J, the gap between germline ends came to 10 bases.

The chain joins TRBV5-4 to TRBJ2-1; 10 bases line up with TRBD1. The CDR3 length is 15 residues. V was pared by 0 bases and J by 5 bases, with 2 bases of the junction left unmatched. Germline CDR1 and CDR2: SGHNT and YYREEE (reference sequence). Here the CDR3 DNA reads TGTGCCAGCAGCTTGGGACAGGGGGCCCACAATGAGCAGTTCTTC. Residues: CASSLGQGAHNEQFF.